This is a list of T cell receptor beta chains from one sample in a study of molecular identifiers for immune sequencing clone quantification. TCRdb re-analysed the PCR reads in MiXCR, keeping a single row per CDR3 protein. The table shows roughly 65,000 distinct CDR3 sequences, with roughly 17% occurring only once. The specimen sequenced was naive CD8+ T cells from blood, with Jurkat cell RNA spiked in. The receptors derive from a human donor in good health. Some libraries in this study had Jurkat cell RNA spiked in. The CDR3 runs from the conserved cysteine through the conserved F or W. The D gene is left open where the match is weak. Where a row states a size, it is once, few, many or the class of an expanded clone; other rows omit it.

cdr3_length: 14; v_call: TRBV7-3; d_call: -; j_call: TRBJ2-1; clone_size: -; cdr3_nt: TGTGCCAGCAGCTTATGGGAGCCTCCGGATGTGCAGTTCTTC; cdr3_aa: CASSLWEPPDVQFF
cdr3_length: 11; v_call: TRBV25-1; d_call: -; j_call: TRBJ1-1; clone_size: -; cdr3_nt: TGTGCCAGCAGTTCCTACACTGAAGCTTTCTTT; cdr3_aa: CASSSYTEAFF
cdr3_length: 16; v_call: TRBV24-1; d_call: -; j_call: TRBJ2-3; clone_size: many; cdr3_nt: TGTGCCACCAGTGATTTTGGGGGGCCTAGCACAGATACGCAGTATTTT; cdr3_aa: CATSDFGGPSTDTQYF
cdr3_length: 16; v_call: TRBV2; d_call: -; j_call: TRBJ2-3; clone_size: many; cdr3_nt: TGTGCCAGCCCACCCGAGGAGACTTCTAGCACAGATACGCAGTATTTT; cdr3_aa: CASPPEETSSTDTQYF
cdr3_length: 15; v_call: TRBV7-3; d_call: TRBD2; j_call: TRBJ2-3; clone_size: many; cdr3_nt: TGTGCCAGCAGTATGGGTAGCGGGGAGGAAGATACGCAGTATTTT; cdr3_aa: CASSMGSGEEDTQYF
cdr3_length: 16; v_call: TRBV24-1; d_call: -; j_call: TRBJ1-6; clone_size: few; cdr3_nt: TGTGCCACCAGTGAACGTACGGAGAGGGGGAATTCACCCCTCCACTTT; cdr3_aa: CATSERTERGNSPLHF
cdr3_length: 16; v_call: TRBV4-1; d_call: TRBD1; j_call: TRBJ1-6; clone_size: many; cdr3_nt: TGCGCCAGCAGCCTTGGTAGCAGGACAGGGAATTCACCCCTCCACTTT; cdr3_aa: CASSLGSRTGNSPLHF
cdr3_length: 16; v_call: TRBV5-6; d_call: TRBD2; j_call: TRBJ2-7; clone_size: many; cdr3_nt: TGTGCCAGCAGCTACCTCCGCAAAATAGCGGGAGGAGAGCAGTACTTC; cdr3_aa: CASSYLRKIAGGEQYF
cdr3_length: 16; v_call: TRBV7-9; d_call: -; j_call: TRBJ2-2; clone_size: many; cdr3_nt: TGTGCCAGCAGCTTGGTTGCGGGGAAGAACACCGGGGAGCTGTTTTTT; cdr3_aa: CASSLVAGKNTGELFF
cdr3_length: 14; v_call: TRBV7-2; d_call: -; j_call: TRBJ2-5; clone_size: many; cdr3_nt: TGTGCCAGCAGCTTATGGGCCAGCCAAGAGACCCAGTACTTC; cdr3_aa: CASSLWASQETQYF
cdr3_length: 15; v_call: TRBV7-6; d_call: -; j_call: TRBJ2-5; clone_size: many; cdr3_nt: TGTGCCAGCAGCTCCGCGCCACGGTACCAAGAGACCCAGTACTTC; cdr3_aa: CASSSAPRYQETQYF
cdr3_length: 15; v_call: TRBV23-1; d_call: -; j_call: TRBJ2-7; clone_size: many; cdr3_nt: TGCGCCAGCAGCCCCCCCCCCGGGCTCACCTACGAGCAGTACTTC; cdr3_aa: CASSPPPGLTYEQYF
cdr3_length: 12; v_call: TRBV7-2; d_call: -; j_call: TRBJ2-7; clone_size: many; cdr3_nt: TGTGCCAGCAGTTTACACCGGGCCGAGCAGTACTTC; cdr3_aa: CASSLHRAEQYF
cdr3_length: 18; v_call: TRBV4-3; d_call: -; j_call: TRBJ2-1; clone_size: many; cdr3_nt: TGCGCCAGCAGCCAAGTGGTCGCCGAAGACTATACCTACAATGAGCAGTTCTTC; cdr3_aa: CASSQVVAEDYTYNEQFF
cdr3_length: 14; v_call: TRBV4-3; d_call: -; j_call: TRBJ2-7; clone_size: -; cdr3_nt: TGCGCCAGCAGCCATCTTGGGACCTCCAACGAGCAGTACTTC; cdr3_aa: CASSHLGTSNEQYF
cdr3_length: 12; v_call: TRBV28; d_call: -; j_call: TRBJ2-1; clone_size: -; cdr3_nt: TGTGCCAGCAGTTTAGGGGGAGTCCAGCAGTTCTTC; cdr3_aa: CASSLGGVQQFF
cdr3_length: 14; v_call: TRBV6-5; d_call: -; j_call: TRBJ1-2; clone_size: many; cdr3_nt: TGTGCCAGCAGTTTTTTACCTCCAGCCTATGGCTACACCTTC; cdr3_aa: CASSFLPPAYGYTF
cdr3_length: 13; v_call: TRBV12-3/TRBV12-4; d_call: -; j_call: TRBJ1-4; clone_size: few; cdr3_nt: TGTGCCAGCAGTCTGGGCGGCTTTTGGAAACTGTTTTTT; cdr3_aa: CASSLGGFWKLFF
cdr3_length: 17; v_call: TRBV27; d_call: TRBD1; j_call: TRBJ2-3; clone_size: many; cdr3_nt: TGTGCCAGCAGCTCCGGGACAGGGGCGTGGGGCACAGATACGCAGTATTTT; cdr3_aa: CASSSGTGAWGTDTQYF
cdr3_length: 15; v_call: TRBV4-1; d_call: TRBD1; j_call: TRBJ2-7; clone_size: many; cdr3_nt: TGCGCCAGCAGCCTCCGGGACAGGGGTGCCTACGAGCAGTACTTC; cdr3_aa: CASSLRDRGAYEQYF
cdr3_length: 16; v_call: TRBV7-9; d_call: -; j_call: TRBJ2-2; clone_size: few; cdr3_nt: TGTGCCAGCAGCTTACCGGGACTGATCAACACCGGGGAGCTGTTTTTT; cdr3_aa: CASSLPGLINTGELFF
cdr3_length: 15; v_call: TRBV3-1; d_call: TRBD1; j_call: TRBJ1-1; clone_size: many; cdr3_nt: TGTGCCAGCAGCCTCGTCCCCGGGACAGGGGTTGGGACTTTCTTT; cdr3_aa: CASSLVPGTGVGTFF
cdr3_length: 16; v_call: TRBV20-1; d_call: TRBD2; j_call: TRBJ2-1; clone_size: many; cdr3_nt: TGCAGTGCCAAGACTCTAGCGGGAAATGTCTACAATGAGCAGTTCTTC; cdr3_aa: CSAKTLAGNVYNEQFF
cdr3_length: 17; v_call: TRBV25-1; d_call: -; j_call: TRBJ1-3; clone_size: -; cdr3_nt: TGTGCCAGCAGTGAATATTTTCCGGGACCTGCTGGAAACACCATATATTTT; cdr3_aa: CASSEYFPGPAGNTIYF
cdr3_length: 13; v_call: TRBV7-3; d_call: TRBD1; j_call: TRBJ2-1; clone_size: -; cdr3_nt: TGTGCCAGCAGTTTTGGACAGGGTGATGAGCAGTTCTTC; cdr3_aa: CASSFGQGDEQFF
cdr3_length: 12; v_call: TRBV5-1; d_call: -; j_call: TRBJ2-1; clone_size: -; cdr3_nt: TGCGCCAGCAGCTTGGGCCAAAATGAGCAGTTCTTC; cdr3_aa: CASSLGQNEQFF
cdr3_length: 17; v_call: TRBV20-1; d_call: -; j_call: TRBJ2-1; clone_size: -; cdr3_nt: TGCAGTGCTAGAGTCCCTTCGCCAACTAGCAGGAGTGCTGAGCAGTTCTTC; cdr3_aa: CSARVPSPTSRSAEQFF
cdr3_length: 14; v_call: TRBV28; d_call: -; j_call: TRBJ1-1; clone_size: many; cdr3_nt: TGTGCCAGCAGTTTGAGGGGGTATGACACTGAAGCTTTCTTT; cdr3_aa: CASSLRGYDTEAFF
cdr3_length: 13; v_call: TRBV30; d_call: -; j_call: TRBJ2-3; clone_size: -; cdr3_nt: TGTGCCTGGAGTGACTTAAACACAGATACGCAGTATTTT; cdr3_aa: CAWSDLNTDTQYF
cdr3_length: 13; v_call: TRBV29-1; d_call: -; j_call: TRBJ2-1; clone_size: few; cdr3_nt: TGCAGCGTCCGGACGCTATCCTACAATGAGCAGTCCTTC; cdr3_aa: CSVRTLSYNEQSF
cdr3_length: 21; v_call: TRBV13; d_call: TRBD2; j_call: TRBJ2-2; clone_size: -; cdr3_nt: TGTGCCAGCAGCTTAGGCCGGGGACTAGCGGGGATTAACTCGAACACCGGGGAGCTGTCTTTT; cdr3_aa: CASSLGRGLAGINSNTGELSF
cdr3_length: 15; v_call: TRBV4-1; d_call: -; j_call: TRBJ2-1; clone_size: many; cdr3_nt: TGCGCCAGCAGAGGCCCGGAGGGCCGGCACAATGAGCAGTTCTTC; cdr3_aa: CASRGPEGRHNEQFF
cdr3_length: 11; v_call: TRBV28; d_call: -; j_call: TRBJ2-7; clone_size: many; cdr3_nt: TGTGCCAGCAGTGTTCTCCACGAGCAGTACTTC; cdr3_aa: CASSVLHEQYF
cdr3_length: 14; v_call: TRBV4-3; d_call: -; j_call: TRBJ2-3; clone_size: many; cdr3_nt: TGCGCCAGCAGCCAAGACAGAGGGATAGATACGCAGTATTTT; cdr3_aa: CASSQDRGIDTQYF
cdr3_length: 10; v_call: TRBV12-3/TRBV12-4; d_call: -; j_call: TRBJ2-3; clone_size: many; cdr3_nt: TGTGCCAGCGGGTACACGCCGGAGTATTTT; cdr3_aa: CASGYTPEYF
cdr3_length: 17; v_call: TRBV6-2/TRBV6-3; d_call: -; j_call: TRBJ2-1; clone_size: -; cdr3_nt: TGTGCCAGCAGTTACCGCAACTTCCCTGACTCCTACAATGAGCAGTTCTTC; cdr3_aa: CASSYRNFPDSYNEQFF
cdr3_length: 16; v_call: TRBV6-5; d_call: -; j_call: TRBJ2-1; clone_size: many; cdr3_nt: TGTGCCAGCACTCCCGATGCCAGCGGACTTGCCAATGAGCAGTTCTTC; cdr3_aa: CASTPDASGLANEQFF
cdr3_length: 15; v_call: TRBV19; d_call: TRBD2; j_call: TRBJ2-1; clone_size: many; cdr3_nt: TGTGCCAGTAGTATAGTCGCGGGAGCCTACAATGAGCAGTTCTTC; cdr3_aa: CASSIVAGAYNEQFF
cdr3_length: 12; v_call: TRBV5-3; d_call: -; j_call: TRBJ2-1; clone_size: -; cdr3_nt: TGTGCCAGCAGCTTGGGGTTGAATGAGCAGTTCTTC; cdr3_aa: CASSLGLNEQFF
cdr3_length: 12; v_call: TRBV27; d_call: -; j_call: TRBJ2-1; clone_size: few; cdr3_nt: TGTGCCACAACCGCAGGAAACAATGAGCAGTTCTTC; cdr3_aa: CATTAGNNEQFF
cdr3_length: 15; v_call: TRBV20-1; d_call: TRBD2; j_call: TRBJ2-1; clone_size: many; cdr3_nt: TGCAGTGCTAGAGATGGGGGACTAGATTACAATGAGCAGTTCTTC; cdr3_aa: CSARDGGLDYNEQFF
cdr3_length: 16; v_call: TRBV7-9; d_call: -; j_call: TRBJ2-1; clone_size: few; cdr3_nt: TGTGCCAGCAGCTTAGGGGGAGGATTCTCCTACAATGAGCAGTTCTTC; cdr3_aa: CASSLGGGFSYNEQFF
cdr3_length: 14; v_call: TRBV27; d_call: -; j_call: TRBJ2-1; clone_size: -; cdr3_nt: TGTGCCAGCAGTTTGGTTCTTCCCCACAATGAGCAGTTCTTC; cdr3_aa: CASSLVLPHNEQFF
cdr3_length: 13; v_call: TRBV29-1; d_call: -; j_call: TRBJ2-7; clone_size: many; cdr3_nt: TGCAGCGTCCCAGGGGGGCGTTTTGACGAGCAGTACTTC; cdr3_aa: CSVPGGRFDEQYF
cdr3_length: 12; v_call: TRBV18; d_call: -; j_call: TRBJ2-1; clone_size: many; cdr3_nt: TGTGCCAGCTCACCCCCCGGCAATGAGCAGTTCTTC; cdr3_aa: CASSPPGNEQFF
cdr3_length: 13; v_call: TRBV29-1; d_call: -; j_call: TRBJ2-3; clone_size: many; cdr3_nt: TGCAGCGTTGTAGAATCGGTATCAGATACGCAGTATTTT; cdr3_aa: CSVVESVSDTQYF
cdr3_length: 15; v_call: TRBV13; d_call: TRBD1; j_call: TRBJ1-1; clone_size: many; cdr3_nt: TGTGCCAGCAGCCCCCGACAGGGAATGAACACTGAAGCTTTCTTT; cdr3_aa: CASSPRQGMNTEAFF
cdr3_length: 13; v_call: TRBV7-9; d_call: -; j_call: TRBJ2-3; clone_size: many; cdr3_nt: TGTGCCAGCAGTCTATACCGCACAGATACGCAGTATTTT; cdr3_aa: CASSLYRTDTQYF
cdr3_length: 15; v_call: TRBV28; d_call: TRBD2; j_call: TRBJ2-3; clone_size: many; cdr3_nt: TGTGCCAGCAGTTTTGAGCTAGCGGGTACAGATACGCAGTATTTT; cdr3_aa: CASSFELAGTDTQYF
cdr3_length: 11; v_call: TRBV30; d_call: -; j_call: TRBJ2-1; clone_size: many; cdr3_nt: TGTGCCTGGAGTTACATCAATGAGCAGTTCTTC; cdr3_aa: CAWSYINEQFF
cdr3_length: 15; v_call: TRBV5-1; d_call: -; j_call: TRBJ1-5; clone_size: many; cdr3_nt: TGCGCCAGCAGCTTGGGGACTCAGGGCAATCAGCCCCAGCATTTT; cdr3_aa: CASSLGTQGNQPQHF
cdr3_length: 15; v_call: TRBV7-9; d_call: TRBD1; j_call: TRBJ1-2; clone_size: many; cdr3_nt: TGTGCCAGCAGCGGACAGGGTCAAGTGGGCTATGGCTACACCTTC; cdr3_aa: CASSGQGQVGYGYTF
cdr3_length: 15; v_call: TRBV12-3/TRBV12-4; d_call: TRBD2; j_call: TRBJ2-7; clone_size: -; cdr3_nt: TGTGCCAGCAGCCAATCGAACCTAGCGGCCTACGAGCAGTACTTC; cdr3_aa: CASSQSNLAAYEQYF
cdr3_length: 14; v_call: TRBV11-2; d_call: -; j_call: TRBJ2-7; clone_size: once; cdr3_nt: TGTGCCAGCAGCTTCAAAGGGCCGGCCTACGAGCAGTACTTC; cdr3_aa: CASSFKGPAYEQYF
cdr3_length: 14; v_call: TRBV4-1; d_call: TRBD1; j_call: TRBJ1-2; clone_size: many; cdr3_nt: TGCGCCAGCAGCCTGACAGGGTCTGTGGATGGCTACACCTTC; cdr3_aa: CASSLTGSVDGYTF
cdr3_length: 14; v_call: TRBV5-6; d_call: -; j_call: TRBJ2-7; clone_size: many; cdr3_nt: TGTGCCAGCAGCTTGGCCGGCAGCACCTACGAGCAGTACTTC; cdr3_aa: CASSLAGSTYEQYF
cdr3_length: 14; v_call: TRBV20-1; d_call: -; j_call: TRBJ1-6; clone_size: many; cdr3_nt: TGCAGTGCTAGAGATCCGTCAGGGTATTCACCCCTCCACTTT; cdr3_aa: CSARDPSGYSPLHF
cdr3_length: 15; v_call: TRBV6-5; d_call: TRBD2; j_call: TRBJ2-1; clone_size: many; cdr3_nt: TGTGCCAGCAGCCCGGGACTAGCGGTTTACAATGAGCAGTTCTTC; cdr3_aa: CASSPGLAVYNEQFF